The 16 T cell receptor beta chains in this list originate from one sample, sequenced in a study of Japanese encephalitis immunity and Zika vaccine responses. For 5 to 6 days, PBMCs labeled with CFSE were cultured with peptide pools at 0.8 to 1 ug/mL each. Unfixed live CD56-CD19-CD16-CD3+CD4+ CFSE-low cells were sorted as proliferating CD4 T cells. TCRdb reprocessed the 5' RACE reads with MiXCR, giving one entry per CDR3 protein. This sample has about 200 distinct CDR3 sequences; approximately 10% occur once, and the top ten carry roughly 32%. The sequencing here drew on antigen-activated CD4+ T cells from blood, cultured, taken during a Zika inactivated vaccine study. These receptor sequences come from an adult woman who received an inactivated Zika virus vaccine.

In its sample, this clonotype ranks as hyperexpanded (1% or more). The CDR3, as DNA: TGCAGTGCTAGAGTCAGGGAGCAATTCGGGGGCTACACCTTC. Its translation: CSARVREQFGGYTF. The J gene is TRBJ1-2, the V gene TRBV20-1; D might be TRBD1 (5 bases). The germline V and J ends were trimmed by 1 base and 8 bases, with 17 bases remaining between them. The CDR3 has 14 residues. Per the germline V gene, CDR1 is DFQATT and CDR2 is SNEGSKA (reference sequence).

In its sample, this clonotype is large. The rearrangement uses TRBV20-1 and TRBJ2-5; perhaps D is TRBD1 or TRBD2 (5 bases each). CDR3 length: 15 residues. Per the germline V gene, CDR1 is DFQATT and CDR2 is SNEGSKA (reference sequence). The ends were cut back, 1 base at V and 4 bases at J, with 16 bases in the middle. CDR3 sequence reads: CSARGSSGGRETQYF. CDR3 coding DNA: TGCAGTGCTAGAGGATCTAGTGGGGGACGAGAGACCCAGTACTTC.

On this clonotype itself: This may arise from a read error, as a much more abundant clone is one base away. The chain uses TRBV6-1 and TRBJ2-7, with D possibly being TRBD2 (5 bases). The CDR3 is 14 residues long. Germline CDR1 MNHNS, CDR2 SASEGT. The CDR3 nucleotides are TGTGTCAGTCGAAGGGAGAGTCTGGGTTACGAGCAGTACTTC. Encoded protein: CVSRRESLGYEQYF.

By proportion, this clonotype is medium-sized. The rearrangement links TRBV5-6 to TRBJ2-1, with TRBD2 matching over 7 bases. The germline gives CDR1 SGHDT, CDR2 YYEEEE. This CDR3 region has 14 residues. V was pared by 4 bases and J by 6 bases, with 7 bases of the junction left unmatched. The CDR3 sequence is CASSPGLVFNEQFF. In DNA form, the CDR3 reads TGTGCCAGCAGCCCTGGACTAGTTTTCAATGAGCAGTTCTTC.

In its sample, this clonotype is large. The chain combines TRBV18 with TRBJ2-5; a possible D gene is TRBD2 (5 bases). Trimming cost V 1 base and J 3 bases, with 12 bases left between them. The germline V gene encodes CDR1 KGHSH and CDR2 LQKENI. This CDR3 has 15 residues. The CDR3 loop reads CASSPLRAGEETQYF. CDR3 in DNA: TGTGCCAGCTCACCACTGAGGGCAGGAGAAGAGACCCAGTACTTC.

This clonotype is large. The chain uses TRBV4-3 and TRBJ2-3; a weak D match, TRBD1 (6 bases). Germline CDR1 is LGHNA and CDR2 is YSLEER. CDR3 length: 17 amino acids. The ends were cut back, 0 bases at V and 0 bases at J, with 13 bases in the middle. For the CDR3, the DNA is TGCGCCAGCAGCCAAGATCGGGGCAGGGGAAGCACAGATACGCAGTATTTT. This encodes CASSQDRGRGSTDTQYF.

Judged by abundance, this clonotype is large. This sequence joins TRBV7-9 and TRBJ2-7; the match to TRBD2 covers 10 bases. The CDR3 has 17 residues. The V gene end was trimmed by 5 bases and the J gene end by 5 bases; junction bases not matched to a gene: 15. Germline CDR1 and CDR2: SEHNR and FQNEAQ (reference sequence). The CDR3 DNA is TGTGCCAGCAGCCCAAAGGGTGACACTAGCGGGATAGACGAGCAGTACTTC. Its translation is CASSPKGDTSGIDEQYF.

This clonotype counts as large. The chain recombines TRBV5-1 with TRBJ1-2; weak D call: TRBD1 (6 bases). The length of the CDR3 is 14 residues. Per the germline V gene, CDR1 is SGHRS and CDR2 is YFSETQ. Deletions cut 4 bases from V and 2 bases from J, with 12 bases between. The CDR3 here is CASSPDRPNYGYTF. CDR3 DNA: TGCGCCAGCAGCCCTGACAGGCCGAACTATGGCTACACCTTC.

Relative to its sample, this clonotype is medium-sized. The chain has TRBV5-5 and TRBJ2-7; 7 bases match TRBD1. From germline, CDR1 is SGHKS and CDR2 YYEKEE (reference sequence). The ends lost 0 bases at V and 4 bases at J; junction bases unmatched: 4. The CDR3 contains 14 residues. The CDR3 sequence: CASSLGQGAYEQYF. DNA of the CDR3: TGTGCCAGCAGCTTGGGACAGGGAGCATACGAGCAGTACTTC.

By share, this clonotype counts as hyperexpanded (1% or more). The gene calls are TRBV5-1 and TRBJ1-1; D remains ambiguous. Germline CDR1 is SGHRS and CDR2 is YFSETQ. Trimming stripped 4 bases from V and 2 bases from J, with 3 bases between. This CDR3 has 11 amino acids. The CDR3 bases are TGCGCCAGCAGCACCAACACTGAAGCTTTCTTT. Amino acid sequence: CASSTNTEAFF. Using reference TRBV5-1 and TRBJ1-1 for the parts outside the CDR3, the full variable domain is KAGVTQTPRYLIKTRGQQVTLSCSPISGHRSVSWYQQTPGQGLQFLFEYFSETQRNKGNFPGRFSGRQFSNSRSEMNVSTLELGDSALYLCASSTNTEAFFGQGTRLTVV.

By its share, this clonotype is large. The chain uses TRBV7-2 and TRBJ1-1; weak D call: TRBD1 (5 bases). From germline, CDR1 is SGHTA and CDR2 FQGNSA. Trimming took 1 base from V and 0 from J, leaving 9 bases between them. The CDR3 contains 15 residues. CDR3 sequence: CASSLVAGMNTEAFF. CDR3 DNA sequence: TGTGCCAGCAGCTTAGTTGCAGGGATGAACACTGAAGCTTTCTTT.

By proportion, this clonotype is large. V and J are TRBV18 and TRBJ1-1, with D hard to call. Trimming shortened V by 4 bases and J by 2 bases, and 11 bases separated the two germline ends. This CDR3 spans 14 amino acids. Germline values: CDR1 KGHSH, CDR2 LQKENI. The CDR3 protein is CASSLSSGNTEAFF. CDR3 bases: TGTGCCAGCTCACTATCCTCGGGAAACACTGAAGCTTTCTTT.

This clonotype ranks as medium-sized. A much larger clone differs by one base, so this may be a read error. The rearrangement uses TRBV4-2 and TRBJ2-2; D is unclear. The CDR3 is 12 residues long. CDR1 and CDR2 from the germline V gene are LGHNA and YNFKEQ. The CDR3 is CASNQYTGELFF. In DNA, the CDR3 is TGTGCCAGCAACCAATACACCGGGGAGCTGTTTTTT.

This clonotype is large. J is TRBJ2-3 and V is TRBV3-1, with 8 bases lining up with TRBD1. Germline lookup yields CDR1 LGHDT and CDR2 YNNKEL (reference sequence). Trimming took 1 base from V and 1 from J; bases not matched to a gene: 4. This CDR3 is built from 16 residues. DNA for the CDR3: TGTGCCAGCAGCCAAGTCCGGACAGGGCGCACAGATACGCAGTATTTT. It yields the protein CASSQVRTGRTDTQYF.

In its sample, this clonotype was seen a few times. The gene calls are TRBV7-8 and TRBJ2-6; D might be TRBD1 (6 bases). This CDR3 region has 15 residues. Germline CDR1 SGHVS, CDR2 FQNEAQ. V gave up 5 bases and J gave up 1 base, with 9 bases separating them. The CDR3 loop is CASSLGQSGANVLTF. CDR3 coding DNA: TGTGCCAGCAGCCTTGGACAGTCTGGGGCCAACGTCCTGACTTTC.

In this sample, this clonotype is large. V and J are TRBV5-1 and TRBJ1-2, with 7 bases lining up with TRBD1. The junction had 9 bases not matched to a gene; V was cut back by 3 bases and J by 1 base. Germline loops: CDR1 SGHRS, CDR2 YFSETQ. The CDR3 has 16 amino acids. The DNA of the CDR3 is TGCGCCAGCAGCTATCAGACGACAGGGCTTAACTATGGCTACACCTTC. This codes for CASSYQTTGLNYGYTF.